The 5 T cell receptor beta chains given below trace back to one sample, sequenced in a study of cytomegalovirus exposure and HLA in healthy donors. PCR employed 60 Vbeta and 13 Jbeta primers. Sequenced by immunoSEQ multiplex PCR; TCRdb stores in-frame clones only, minus some. Of about 130,000 clones listed, 77% are singletons. What was sequenced was PBMCs. The receptors were gathered from a male donor in good health and CMV-seronegative.

This chain connects TRBV27 to TRBJ2-1, with 8 bases fitting TRBD2. Losses at the gene ends were 0 bases for V and 5 bases for J; bases not matched to a gene: 6. The CDR3 consists of 16 residues. The germline CDR1 and CDR2 sequences are MNHEY and SMNVEV (reference sequence). The CDR3 DNA follows: TGTGCCAGCAGTTTATCTCGGTTAGCGGGGCACAATGAGCAGTTCTTC. This gives the protein CASSLSRLAGHNEQFF.

This clone was found a few times. The genes are TRBV5-6 and TRBJ1-5; TRBD1 aligns across 9 bases. The germline gives CDR1 SGHDT, CDR2 YYEEEE. The CDR3 has 17 residues. Trimming took 4 bases from V and 0 from J; bases not matched to a gene: 8. The CDR3 here is CASSRGQGPYSNQPQHF. Here the CDR3 DNA reads TGTGCCAGCAGCCGAGGACAGGGGCCTTATAGCAATCAGCCCCAGCATTTT.

This clone was observed once. CDR3 in amino acids: CASSHGGSTQETQYF. In nucleotides, the CDR3 is TGCGCCAGCAGCCACGGCGGGAGTACCCAAGAGACCCAGTACTTC. The rearrangement uses TRBV5-1 and TRBJ2-5, with 7 bases that match TRBD2. J lost 1 base, V lost 4 bases, and 7 bases had no gene match. This CDR3 spans 15 amino acids. Germline CDR1 and CDR2: SGHRS and YFSETQ.

The table lists this clone with a count of one. V and J are TRBV5-1 and TRBJ2-5, with no clear D. From germline, CDR1 is SGHRS and CDR2 YFSETQ. The V gene lost 0 bases and the J gene lost 1 base, with 10 bases spanning the gap. CDR3 length equals 15 residues. CDR3 bases: TGCGCCAGCAGCTTGGCACAGAATCCCCAAGAGACCCAGTACTTC. Translating it yields CASSLAQNPQETQYF.

This chain uses TRBV5-6 with TRBJ2-4, with 8 bases that match TRBD1. V was pared by 3 bases and J by 8 bases, with 16 bases of the junction left unmatched. CDR3 size: 17 residues. CDR1 is SGHDT and CDR2 is YYEEEE in the germline V gene. CDR3 sequence: CASSWGATGAGFDIQYF. The CDR3 DNA reads TGTGCCAGCAGCTGGGGGGCGACAGGGGCCGGTTTTGACATTCAGTACTTC.